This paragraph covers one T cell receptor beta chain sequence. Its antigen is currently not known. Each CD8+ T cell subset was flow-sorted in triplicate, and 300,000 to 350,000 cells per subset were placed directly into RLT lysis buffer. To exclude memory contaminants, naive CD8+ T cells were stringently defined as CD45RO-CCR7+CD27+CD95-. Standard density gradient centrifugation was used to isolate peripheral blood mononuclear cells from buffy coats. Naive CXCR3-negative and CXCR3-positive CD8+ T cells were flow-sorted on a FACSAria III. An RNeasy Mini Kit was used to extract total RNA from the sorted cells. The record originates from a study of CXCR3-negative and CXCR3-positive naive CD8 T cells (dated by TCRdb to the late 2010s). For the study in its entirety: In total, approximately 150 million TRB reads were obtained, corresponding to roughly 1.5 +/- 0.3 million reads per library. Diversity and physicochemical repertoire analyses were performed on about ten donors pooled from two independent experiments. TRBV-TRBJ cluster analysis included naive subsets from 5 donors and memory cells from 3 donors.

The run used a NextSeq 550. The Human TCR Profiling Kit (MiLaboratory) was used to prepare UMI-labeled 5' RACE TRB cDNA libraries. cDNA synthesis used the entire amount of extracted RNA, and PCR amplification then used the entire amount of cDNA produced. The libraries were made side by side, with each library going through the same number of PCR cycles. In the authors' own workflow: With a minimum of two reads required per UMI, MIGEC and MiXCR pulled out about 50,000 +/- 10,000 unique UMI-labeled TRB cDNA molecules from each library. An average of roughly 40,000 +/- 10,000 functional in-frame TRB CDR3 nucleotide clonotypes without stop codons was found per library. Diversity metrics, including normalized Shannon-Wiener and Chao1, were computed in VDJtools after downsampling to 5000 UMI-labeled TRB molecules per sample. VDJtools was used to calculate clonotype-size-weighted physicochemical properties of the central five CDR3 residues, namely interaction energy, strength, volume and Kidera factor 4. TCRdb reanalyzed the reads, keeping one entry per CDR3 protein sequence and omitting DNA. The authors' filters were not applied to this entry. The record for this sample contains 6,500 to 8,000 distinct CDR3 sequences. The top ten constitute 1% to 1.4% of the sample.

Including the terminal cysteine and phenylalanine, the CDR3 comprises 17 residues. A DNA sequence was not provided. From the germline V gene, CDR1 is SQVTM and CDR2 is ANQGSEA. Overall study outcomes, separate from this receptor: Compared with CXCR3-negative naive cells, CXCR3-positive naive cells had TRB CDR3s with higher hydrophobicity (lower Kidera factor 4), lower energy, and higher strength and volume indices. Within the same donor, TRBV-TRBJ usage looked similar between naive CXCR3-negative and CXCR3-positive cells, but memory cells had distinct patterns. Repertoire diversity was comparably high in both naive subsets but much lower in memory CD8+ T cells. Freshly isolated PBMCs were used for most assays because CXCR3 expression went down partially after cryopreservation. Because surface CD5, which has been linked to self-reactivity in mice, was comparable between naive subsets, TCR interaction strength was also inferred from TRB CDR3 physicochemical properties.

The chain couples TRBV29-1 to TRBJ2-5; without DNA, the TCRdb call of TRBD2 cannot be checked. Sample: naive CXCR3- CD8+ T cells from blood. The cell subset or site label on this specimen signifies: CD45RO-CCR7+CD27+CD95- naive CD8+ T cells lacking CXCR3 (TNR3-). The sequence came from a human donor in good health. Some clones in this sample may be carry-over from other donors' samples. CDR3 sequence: CSVEDLVGAGVQETQYF.